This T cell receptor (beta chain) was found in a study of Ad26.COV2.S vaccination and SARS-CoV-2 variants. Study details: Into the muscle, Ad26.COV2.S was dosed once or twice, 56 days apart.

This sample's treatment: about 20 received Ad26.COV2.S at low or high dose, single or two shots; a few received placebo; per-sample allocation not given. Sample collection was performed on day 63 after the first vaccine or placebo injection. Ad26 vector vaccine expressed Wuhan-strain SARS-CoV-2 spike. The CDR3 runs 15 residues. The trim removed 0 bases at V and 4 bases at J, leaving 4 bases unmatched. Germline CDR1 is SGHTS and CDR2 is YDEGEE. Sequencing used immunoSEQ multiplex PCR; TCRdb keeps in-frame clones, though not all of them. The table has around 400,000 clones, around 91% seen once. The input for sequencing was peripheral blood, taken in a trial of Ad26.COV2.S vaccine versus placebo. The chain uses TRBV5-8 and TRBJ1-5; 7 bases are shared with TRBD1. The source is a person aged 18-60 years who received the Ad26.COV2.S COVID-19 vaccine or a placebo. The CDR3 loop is CASSLGGRGNQPQHF. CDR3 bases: TGTGCCAGCAGCTTGGGGGGCAGGGGGAATCAGCCCCAGCATTTT.